This T cell receptor beta chain was recovered during a study of blood T cells in healthy people across ages. The authors ran a second PCR of roughly 7 to 11 cycles using a sample-barcoded 5' primer and a J-beta primer mix. TCRdb analysed the 5' RACE reads with MiXCR anew, one entry per CDR3 protein. The table has 380,000 or so distinct CDR3 sequences, about half seen once; the top ten hold 45% to 55%. Whole-study findings and limits: Researchers judged that diversity estimates from one million T cells fell short of true values. Roughly linear age-related decline in beta diversity appeared, significant by age 40. Naive CD4+ cells and diversity were both higher in long-lived donors than in aged donors.

The CDR3 runs 12 residues. V gave up 0 bases and J gave up 8 bases, with 8 bases separating them. CDR1 is SGDLS, CDR2 YYNGEE, per germline. Concerning this clonotype: Its antigen is unknown.

Staff drew roughly 10 milliliters of peripheral blood from each donor. The sequencing sample was made of blood. The clonotype comes from a man in his 60s in good health. The chain recombines TRBV9 with TRBJ1-2, with D uncertain. CDR3 sequence (DNA): TGTGCCAGCAGCGTAGCAGGAAACGGCTACACCTTC. Translation gives CASSVAGNGYTF.